This record covers a single T cell receptor beta chain. This specimen belongs to a study of T cell changes during pregnancy in multiple sclerosis. The V gene lost 10 bases and the J gene lost 2 bases, with 8 bases spanning the gap. CDR3 length: 11 residues. CDR1 and CDR2 (germline): LNHDA, SQIVND (reference sequence). This table comes from immunoSEQ multiplex PCR, and its TCRdb copy is limited to in-frame clones, with some not included. This sample carries over 35,000 clones, roughly 91% of them seen once, and the ten largest clones take about 9.1%. The receptor comes from a female donor with multiple sclerosis, enrolled in a pregnancy study. Sequenced here: CD8+ T cells from peripheral blood mononuclear cells, sampled in the first trimester of pregnancy. This chain links TRBV19 with TRBJ2-5; D not certain. CDR3 protein: CATGRQETQYF. CDR3 sequence (DNA): TGTGCCACTGGGCGACAAGAGACCCAGTACTTC.